The present entry profiles one T cell receptor beta chain with its context. What it binds is not known. This entry comes from a study of immune cell composition in non-small cell lung cancer. Across the study: Histologic subtype was mainly adenocarcinoma or squamous cell carcinoma. General study points: No significant correlation existed between pack-years smoked and tumour clonality. Lung adenocarcinomas had lower top 10 clone scores and clonality than squamous tumours. Overall clonality, unlike maximal tumour-associated clone frequency, did not predict TIL reactivity.

The method was immunoSEQ multiplex PCR; TCRdb's version includes in-frame clones alone and lacks a portion of them. The sample carries approximately 13,000 clones, over 75% recorded once. The length of the CDR3 is 18 residues. With V trimmed by 6 bases and J by 7 bases, 21 bases remained unmatched. The germline gives CDR1 SGHDT, CDR2 YYEEEE. V gene TRBV5-6 combines with J gene TRBJ2-1; 8 positions agree with TRBD2. Sequencing used lung tumor tissue. The source of this sequence is a human donor with non-small cell lung cancer. The CDR3 sequence: CASTEFGAGELAANEQFF. The DNA of the CDR3 is TGTGCCAGCACCGAGTTCGGGGCGGGGGAACTAGCGGCGAATGAGCAGTTCTTC.